One sample yielded the 14 T cell receptor beta chains listed below, sequenced in a study of blood T cell repertoires in COVID-19. Data came from immunoSEQ multiplex PCR; TCRdb stores just in-frame clones and leaves some out. The sample has more than 200,000 clones, around 82% seen once. Material: peripheral blood. Receptors were obtained from a woman aged 40 to 50 with active or convalescent COVID-19.

The chain has TRBV4-2 and TRBJ2-6; TRBD1 aligns across 8 bases. After removal of 0 bases from V and 4 bases from J, the junction contained 11 bases not matched to a gene. CDR3 size: 19 residues. In germline, CDR1 is LGHNA, CDR2 YNFKEQ. The CDR3 DNA follows: TGTGCCAGCAGCCAAGATCGCCAGGGGGCAACTCTGGGGGCCAACGTCCTGACTTTC. Amino acids: CASSQDRQGATLGANVLTF.

This chain joins TRBV7-3 and TRBJ2-2; the match to TRBD2 covers 14 bases. The junction had 8 bases not matched to a gene; V was cut back by 4 bases and J by 7 bases. The CDR3 is 17 amino acids. Germline CDR1 and CDR2: SGHTA and FQGTGA. This chain's CDR3 is CASSSGLAGGQGGELFF. CDR3 sequence (DNA): TGTGCCAGCAGCTCAGGACTAGCGGGAGGTCAGGGCGGGGAGCTGTTTTTT.

The genes are TRBV27 and TRBJ1-2, with 9 positions matching TRBD1. The junction had 11 bases not matched to a gene; V was cut back by 8 bases and J by 4 bases. The CDR3 totals 15 residues. CDR1 and CDR2 from the germline V gene are MNHEY and SMNVEV (reference sequence). The chain's CDR3 is CASYNPGQGGYGYTF. The CDR3 DNA sequence: TGTGCCAGCTATAATCCGGGACAGGGAGGCTATGGCTACACCTTC.

Only a few counts were recorded for this clone. This chain joins TRBV29-1 and TRBJ1-2; D might be TRBD1 (6 bases). The CDR3 is made up of 13 amino acids. Germline-derived CDR1 and CDR2 are SQVTM and ANQGSEA. CDR3: CNLRGWYRYGYTF. Written as DNA, the CDR3 is TGCAACCTCAGGGGATGGTATCGCTATGGCTACACCTTC.

The gene calls are TRBV4-1 and TRBJ1-2, with D unclear. Trimming cost V 0 bases and J 3 bases, with 14 bases left between them. Germline V gene lookup returns CDR1 MGHRA and CDR2 YSYEKL. This CDR3 has 16 residues. The CDR3 loop reads CASSQDAYDTYYGYTF. The CDR3 DNA follows: TGCGCCAGCAGCCAAGATGCGTACGATACCTACTATGGCTACACCTTC.

The V and J genes are TRBV27 and TRBJ2-7, with D perhaps matching TRBD2 (6 bases). Trimming cost V 5 bases and J 3 bases, with 17 bases left between them. Per the germline V gene, CDR1 is MNHEY and CDR2 is SMNVEV (reference sequence). The CDR3 contains 15 residues. The chain's CDR3 is CASSPLGGRRYEQYF. For the CDR3, the DNA is TGTGCCAGCAGTCCCCTCGGGGGTAGACGCTACGAGCAGTACTTC.

CDR3 sequence (DNA): TGTGCCAGCAGTATGGAGGCTAGCGGGGGGCCTCGAATAGAGACCCAGTACTTC. Encoded protein: CASSMEASGGPRIETQYF. The V call is TRBV6-4, the J call TRBJ2-5; 11 bases map to TRBD2. The trim removed 5 bases at V and 4 bases at J, leaving 15 bases unmatched. This CDR3 is built from 18 residues. The germline V gene has CDR1 MRHNA and CDR2 SNTAGT.

This clone came up once. This chain uses TRBV25-1 with TRBJ1-4, with TRBD1 as a possible D gene (5 bases). V lost 9 bases and J 4 bases, leaving 12 bases between the germline ends. This CDR3 has 13 amino acids. CDR1 and CDR2 from the germline V gene are MGHDK and SYGVNS. This CDR3 is CASTGRSNEKLFF. The DNA for the CDR3 is TGTGCCAGTACAGGCCGGAGTAATGAAAAACTGTTTTTT.

J is TRBJ2-1 and V is TRBV5-4, with 8 bases fitting TRBD1. The CDR3 extends over 15 amino acids. The trim removed 1 base at V and 5 bases at J, leaving 5 bases unmatched. The V gene's germline CDR1 is SGHNT and CDR2 YYREEE (reference sequence). For the CDR3, the DNA is TGTGCCAGCAGCTTGTGGACAGGGAAAGACAATGAGCAGTTCTTC. As protein: CASSLWTGKDNEQFF.

This chain uses TRBV5-1 with TRBJ1-4, with D hard to call. Trimming removed 0 bases from V and 0 bases from J, with 9 bases in between. The CDR3 sequence is 16 residues long. Germline V gene lookup returns CDR1 SGHRS and CDR2 YFSETQ. The CDR3 loop is CASSLGAPATNEKLFF. As DNA, the CDR3 is TGCGCCAGCAGCTTGGGAGCTCCCGCAACTAATGAAAAACTGTTTTTT.

CDR3 bases: TGTGCCAGCAGCCCTCCGGGACAGGGATTCTACGAGCAGTACTTC. The encoded protein is CASSPPGQGFYEQYF. This rearrangement joins TRBV7-9 to TRBJ2-7, with 9 bases that match TRBD1. Per the germline V gene, CDR1 is SEHNR and CDR2 is FQNEAQ (reference sequence). The CDR3 runs 15 residues. The J segment lost 3 bases and the V segment lost 5 bases, leaving 8 bases of the junction unmatched. The complete variable domain, with remaining parts taken from reference TRBV7-9 and TRBJ2-7, reads DTGVSQNPRHKITKRGQNVTFRCDPISEHNRLYWYRQTLGQGPEFLTYFQNEAQLEKSRLLSDRFSAERPKGSFSTLEIQRTEQGDSAMYLCASSPPGQGFYEQYFGPGTRLTVT.

This rearrangement joins TRBV30 to TRBJ1-4; 11 bases align to TRBD1. V gave up 2 bases and J gave up 7 bases; unmatched junction bases: 6. The CDR3 length is 15 residues. The V gene's germline CDR1 is GTSNPN and CDR2 SVGIG (reference sequence). This chain's CDR3 is CAWSKGTGGGEKLFF. In DNA, the CDR3 is TGTGCCTGGAGTAAAGGGACAGGGGGAGGTGAAAAACTGTTTTTT.

V gene TRBV7-9 combines with J gene TRBJ1-2; 7 nucleotides agree with TRBD1. V lost 6 bases and J lost 4; bases outside the gene matches: 5. Germline assignment: CDR1 SEHNR and CDR2 FQNEAQ (reference sequence). CDR3 size: 13 residues. CDR3 amino acids: CASSGRTGYGYTF. The CDR3 bases are TGTGCCAGCAGTGGCAGGACAGGCTATGGCTACACCTTC.

This rearrangement joins TRBV5-4 to TRBJ1-2; D remains unclear. The CDR3 contains 17 residues. Germline V CDR1 and CDR2: SGHNT, YYREEE (reference sequence). The V end was cut by 4 bases, the J end by 0 bases, with 19 bases between. The CDR3 bases are TGTGCCAGCAGCCAACCGGTTGGGCGACTAGCTAACTATGGCTACACCTTC. Translating gives CASSQPVGRLANYGYTF.